What follows are 26 T cell receptor beta chains derived from one specimen sequenced in a study of T cell responses to AZD1222 COVID-19 vaccine. The assay was immunoSEQ multiplex PCR, and TCRdb's table has in-frame clones only and misses some. Among about 130,000 clones listed, roughly 90% were seen once. The sequencing used peripheral blood, collected on day 0 of AZD1222 vaccination. The origin of the receptors is an adult in good health.

The chain employs TRBV7-9 and TRBJ2-7, with a possible D match to TRBD2 (6 bases). Germline CDR1 reads SEHNR; CDR2 reads FQNEAQ (reference sequence). This CDR3 has 14 residues. Deletions cut 5 bases from V and 2 bases from J, with 13 bases between. The CDR3 DNA reads as TGTGCCAGCAGCCTCGGGGGAAATGCCTACGAGCAGTACTTC. This encodes CASSLGGNAYEQYF.

This clone occurred once. This chain joins TRBV6-5 and TRBJ2-1; TRBD2 is a possible D gene (7 bases). V was trimmed by 7 bases and J by 6 bases, leaving 19 bases between them. Germline V gene data show CDR1 as MNHEY and CDR2 as SVGAGI. The CDR3 is made up of 15 amino acids. The CDR3 DNA reads TGTGCCAGCAAAGAGGGGGGGGGCCGGCCCAATGAGCAGTTCTTC. Translation gives CASKEGGGRPNEQFF.

The chain couples TRBV10-3 to TRBJ1-1; D may be TRBD1 (6 bases). Germline V gene data show CDR1 as ENHRY and CDR2 as SYGVKD. Deletions cut 8 bases from V and 4 bases from J, with 14 bases between. The CDR3 covers 13 residues. Written as DNA, the CDR3 is TGTGCCATCGCCCATGGGGGGGCCACTGAAGCTTTCTTT. Its translation is CAIAHGGATEAFF.

V gene TRBV19 combines with J gene TRBJ2-7; D is ambiguous. Trimming cost V 2 bases and J 7 bases, with 15 bases left between them. Germline V CDR1 and CDR2: LNHDA, SQIVND (reference sequence). This CDR3 has 14 amino acids. CDR3 nucleotides: TGTGCCAGTAGTATAACTGGCGGTCCACGGGAGCAGTACTTC. Translated: CASSITGGPREQYF. Combining the CDR3 with reference TRBV19 and TRBJ2-7 gives the whole variable domain DGGITQSPKYLFRKEGQNVTLSCEQNLNHDAMYWYRQDPGQGLRLIYYSQIVNDFQKGDIAEGYSVSREKKESFPLTVTSAQKNPTAFYLCASSITGGPREQYFGPGTRLTVT.

For the CDR3, the DNA is TGTGCCAGCAGCCGCGCCCCTAGCTCTGGGGCCAACGTCCTGACTTTC. Translating it yields CASSRAPSSGANVLTF. The chain employs TRBV7-2 and TRBJ2-6; D remains ambiguous. Trimming removed 5 bases at V and 0 bases at J, with 11 bases between. Germline V gene data show CDR1 as SGHTA and CDR2 as FQGNSA. This CDR3 comprises 16 residues.

The chain links TRBV7-2 to TRBJ2-7, with D perhaps TRBD1 or TRBD2 (5 bases each). Between the trimmed V and J ends, which lost 0 bases and 5 bases, there was a span of 11 bases. CDR3 size: 14 residues. Germline-derived CDR1 and CDR2 are SGHTA and FQGNSA. CDR3: CASSLAGVRDEQYF. The CDR3 nucleotides are TGTGCCAGCAGCTTAGCGGGGGTTCGAGACGAGCAGTACTTC.

The CDR3: CASSLAGNEQFF. The DNA of the CDR3 is TGTGCCAGCAGCTTAGCGGGGAATGAGCAGTTCTTC. The chain uses TRBV11-2 and TRBJ2-1, with D possibly TRBD2 on 5 matching bases. CDR1 SGHAT and CDR2 FQNNGV come from the germline V gene. This CDR3 has 12 amino acids. Trimming took off 1 base at V and 7 bases at J, with 5 bases between the two ends.

The CDR3 sequence is CASSNDRDRGFHGYTF. DNA of the CDR3: TGTGCCAGCAGTAATGACCGGGACAGGGGGTTTCATGGCTACACCTTC. The J gene is TRBJ1-2, the V gene TRBV28, with 11 bases lining up with TRBD1. Trimming at V came to 5 bases and at J to 6 bases, leaving 11 bases not matched to a gene. The CDR3 spans 16 residues. CDR1 is MDHEN and CDR2 is SYDVKM in the germline V gene.

This chain uses TRBV6-5 with TRBJ1-1; no definite D call. Germline values: CDR1 MNHEY, CDR2 SVGAGI. This CDR3 contains 14 residues. V lost 2 bases to trimming and J lost 1 base, with 8 bases between them. This CDR3 reads CASSYRVQNTEAFF. DNA for the CDR3: TGTGCCAGCAGTTACAGAGTACAGAACACTGAAGCTTTCTTT.

This chain connects TRBV2 to TRBJ1-1; D remains ambiguous. The CDR3 extends over 10 amino acids. V lost 6 bases, J lost 1 base, and 0 bases lay in between. In germline, CDR1 is SNHLY, CDR2 FYNNEI. The CDR3 DNA sequence: TGTGCCAGCAGGAACACTGAAGCTTTCTTT. Translated: CASRNTEAFF.

The chain joins TRBV27 to TRBJ2-7; 7 bases fit TRBD1. J was trimmed by 1 base and V by 5 bases; bases with no gene match: 5. The CDR3 contains 14 residues. CDR1 is MNHEY, CDR2 SMNVEV, per germline (reference sequence). CDR3 in DNA: TGTGCCAGCAGTCGCACAGGGGCTTCCTACGAGCAGTACTTC. It translates to CASSRTGASYEQYF.

V usage is TRBV6-5 and J usage is TRBJ1-5; 8 nucleotides align to TRBD1. The CDR3 is 15 residues long. Losses at the gene ends were 5 bases for V and 1 base for J; bases not matched to a gene: 4. The germline V gene has CDR1 MNHEY and CDR2 SVGAGI. The CDR3 DNA sequence: TGTGCCAGCAGTCCACAGGGGGGAAGCAATCAGCCCCAGCATTTT. Amino acids: CASSPQGGSNQPQHF.

This chain joins TRBV18 and TRBJ2-1, with a possible D match to TRBD2 (5 bases). The V gene's germline CDR1 is KGHSH and CDR2 LQKENI. The V and J ends lost 5 bases and 8 bases respectively, with 16 bases between them. The length of the CDR3 is 14 residues. CDR3 nucleotide sequence: TGTGCCAGCTCAGGCAATGGAGGTGACGATGAGCAGTTCTTC. Translated: CASSGNGGDDEQFF.

This chain links TRBV7-9 with TRBJ1-1; D gene unclear. The CDR3 is made up of 14 amino acids. The V and J ends lost 1 base and 2 bases respectively, with 8 bases between them. The V gene's germline CDR1 is SEHNR and CDR2 FQNEAQ (reference sequence). The CDR3 loop is CASSLEGGNTEAFF. CDR3 coding DNA: TGTGCCAGCAGCTTAGAGGGCGGAAACACTGAAGCTTTCTTT.

This sequence joins TRBV5-8 and TRBJ1-6; D gene uncertain. The V gene's germline CDR1 is SGHTS and CDR2 YDEGEE. The CDR3 spans 15 residues. V lost 2 bases and J 7 bases, leaving 13 bases between the germline ends. The CDR3 DNA is TGTGCCAGCAGCTTAAAGGCGGCGGACAATTCACCCCTCCACTTT. Amino acid sequence: CASSLKAADNSPLHF.

The rearrangement joins TRBV11-2 to TRBJ2-7, with TRBD1 as a possible D gene (6 bases). V lost 2 bases to trimming and J lost 0 bases, with 11 bases between them. The CDR3 extends over 15 amino acids. From germline, CDR1 is SGHAT and CDR2 FQNNGV. This CDR3 is CASSLTPTGSYEQYF. The CDR3 nucleotides are TGTGCCAGCAGCTTAACCCCGACAGGCTCCTACGAGCAGTACTTC.

The chain uses TRBV7-6 and TRBJ1-4, with D possibly TRBD1 on 6 matching bases. V lost 2 bases to trimming and J lost 8 bases, with 15 bases between them. The CDR3 consists of 15 residues. Germline V CDR1 and CDR2: SGHVS, FNYEAQ. The CDR3 DNA reads as TGTGCCAGCAGCTTACAGACGGGGGCGCGCGAAAAACTGTTTTTT. Translated: CASSLQTGAREKLFF.

CDR3 residues: CASSLSPSGTGYEQYF. CDR3 DNA: TGTGCCAGCAGCTTAAGTCCTTCCGGGACAGGCTACGAGCAGTACTTC. The V call is TRBV7-6, the J call TRBJ2-7; 8 nucleotides match TRBD1. Germline CDR1 is SGHVS and CDR2 is FNYEAQ. The CDR3 totals 16 residues. The V and J ends lost 2 bases and 3 bases, in that order; junction bases with no gene match: 9.

In this sample, this clone turned up a few times. This sequence joins TRBV6-5 and TRBJ2-7; D uncertain. Trimming left V 7 bases short and J 0 bases short, with 10 bases between. This CDR3 has 13 amino acids. Germline values: CDR1 MNHEY, CDR2 SVGAGI. The CDR3 is CASTVGSSYEQYF. The CDR3 bases are TGTGCCAGCACGGTAGGGTCCTCCTACGAGCAGTACTTC.

The chain uses TRBV11-3 and TRBJ1-1; the D is unclear. The V and J ends lost 1 base and 1 base respectively, with 7 bases between them. The V gene's germline CDR1 is SGHNT and CDR2 YENEEA. This CDR3 comprises 14 residues. The CDR3 loop reads CASSLGAKNTEAFF. CDR3 nucleotide sequence: TGTGCCAGCAGCTTAGGCGCAAAGAACACTGAAGCTTTCTTT.

The chain carries TRBV7-3 and TRBJ1-2; TRBD1 aligns across 7 bases. The CDR3 is 15 amino acids. Germline V CDR1 and CDR2: SGHTA, FQGTGA. With V trimmed by 1 base and J by 3 bases, 5 bases remained unmatched. CDR3 sequence (DNA): TGTGCCAGCAGCTTAAGTGTCGGGACAGACTATGGCTACACCTTC. As protein: CASSLSVGTDYGYTF.

CDR3 protein: CASTAGQGRSLYGYTF. Written as DNA, the CDR3 is TGTGCCAGTACCGCGGGACAGGGACGCAGCCTCTATGGCTACACCTTC. The chain links TRBV19 to TRBJ1-2; 9 bases line up with TRBD1. V shed 7 bases, J shed 4 bases, and the junction held 13 bases outside the gene matches. This CDR3 spans 16 amino acids. From germline, CDR1 is LNHDA and CDR2 SQIVND (reference sequence).

This clone was detected only a few times. CDR3 in DNA: TGTGCCAGCAGCGGACAGGGCGCCCATCAGCCCCAGCATTTT. As protein: CASSGQGAHQPQHF. V gene TRBV9 combines with J gene TRBJ1-5; 7 positions agree with TRBD1. The junction had 5 bases not matched to a gene; V was cut back by 3 bases and J by 5 bases. The CDR3 has 14 residues. Germline lookup yields CDR1 SGDLS and CDR2 YYNGEE.

This chain connects TRBV7-6 to TRBJ1-5, with a weak D call TRBD1 (5 bases). The CDR3 has 17 amino acids. Between the trimmed V and J ends, which lost 5 bases and 0 bases, there was a span of 17 bases. Germline CDR1 SGHVS, CDR2 FNYEAQ. Here the CDR3 reads CASSPGVREYSNQPQHF. CDR3 nucleotide sequence: TGTGCCAGCAGCCCGGGGGTCAGGGAATATAGCAATCAGCCCCAGCATTTT.

The chain combines TRBV5-1 with TRBJ2-3; tentatively, D is TRBD2 (5 bases). The CDR3 length is 12 residues. From germline, CDR1 is SGHRS and CDR2 YFSETQ. With 3 bases removed from V and 10 bases from J, the gap between germline ends came to 12 bases. In DNA form, the CDR3 reads TGCGCCAGCAGCTGGACTTATACGGCGCAGTATTTT. Its translation: CASSWTYTAQYF.

The CDR3 spells CASTYTGTSNQPQHF. CDR3 bases: TGTGCCAGCACCTATACAGGGACTAGCAATCAGCCCCAGCATTTT. The rearrangement joins TRBV27 to TRBJ1-5; D may be TRBD1 (6 bases). CDR3 length: 15 amino acids. Germline CDR1 reads MNHEY; CDR2 reads SMNVEV (reference sequence). V was pared by 7 bases and J by 0 bases, with 13 bases between.